These 14 T cell receptor beta chains originate from one sample sequenced in a study of shared clonotypes between healthy human individuals. Here immunoSEQ multiplex PCR was the method, and the copy in TCRdb shows in-frame clones only, minus some. The sample lists roughly 760,000 clones; over 65% were seen once. What was sequenced was memory CD4+ T cells sorted from blood. As for subset: CD45RA-negative fraction. The receptor set was obtained from a woman younger than 45 in good health.

V and J are TRBV25-1 and TRBJ1-4; 9 bases agree with TRBD1. V lost 3 bases to trimming and J lost 8 bases; unmatched junction nucleotides: 10. CDR1 is MGHDK and CDR2 is SYGVNS in the germline V gene. The CDR3 runs to 16 residues. The CDR3 is CASSDWSGQGKEKLFF. In DNA form, the CDR3 reads TGTGCCAGCAGTGACTGGTCGGGACAGGGTAAAGAAAAACTGTTTTTT.

This clone was picked up one time. V is TRBV7-9 and J is TRBJ2-3; TRBD2 matches at 7 bases. The CDR3 consists of 14 residues. The germline CDR1 and CDR2 sequences are SEHNR and FQNEAQ (reference sequence). The trim removed 3 bases at V and 4 bases at J, leaving 4 bases unmatched. CDR3 protein: CASSFTGRSDTQYF. The CDR3 DNA follows: TGTGCCAGCAGCTTCACCGGGAGGTCAGATACGCAGTATTTT.

The chain has TRBV9 and TRBJ2-1; 13 bases line up with TRBD2. The germline V gene encodes CDR1 SGDLS and CDR2 YYNGEE. The V gene end was trimmed by 4 bases and the J gene end by 1 base; junction bases not matched to a gene: 5. This CDR3 region has 17 residues. As DNA, the CDR3 is TGTGCCAGCAGCAAAAGGACTAGCGGGAGATCCTACAATGAGCAGTTCTTC. It codes for CASSKRTSGRSYNEQFF. Variable domain in full (rest from reference TRBV9 and TRBJ2-1): DSGVTQTPKHLITATGQRVTLRCSPRSGDLSVYWYQQSLDQGLQFLIQYYNGEERAKGNILERFSAQQFPDLHSELNLSSLELGDSALYFCASSKRTSGRSYNEQFFGPGTRLTVL.

This sequence joins TRBV19 and TRBJ2-2, with D hard to call. The CDR3 contains 14 residues. The germline V and J ends were trimmed by 3 bases and 8 bases, with 13 bases remaining between them. Germline CDR1 LNHDA, CDR2 SQIVND (reference sequence). The CDR3 bases are TGTGCCAGTAGTATCCAGTCTCAGGTGGGGGAGCTGTTTTTT. It yields the protein CASSIQSQVGELFF.

This clone occurred many times. The chain combines TRBV27 with TRBJ2-1; TRBD2 matches at 11 bases. The CDR3 loop spans 16 amino acids. V trimming: 8 bases; J trimming: 8 bases; junction bases outside the gene matches: 14. Looked up from germline, CDR1 is MNHEY and CDR2 is SMNVEV (reference sequence). CDR3 DNA: TGTGCCAGCGGACGTATGGCTAGCGGGAGGCGGGATGAGCAGTTCTTC. This translates into CASGRMASGRRDEQFF.

The chain has TRBV4-1 and TRBJ2-5, with D unresolved. Deletions cut 0 bases from V and 6 bases from J, with 14 bases between. This CDR3 contains 15 residues. From germline, CDR1 is MGHRA and CDR2 YSYEKL. The CDR3 here is CASSQDLGALKTQYF. The DNA for the CDR3 is TGCGCCAGCAGCCAAGATCTTGGAGCTCTGAAGACCCAGTACTTC.

In the case of this clone: Sequence at one end of the junction differs from germline and may be a read error. The V call is TRBV5-1, the J call TRBJ2-6; D is unresolved. The germline gives CDR1 SGHRS, CDR2 YFSETQ. The CDR3 sequence is 16 residues long. This CDR3 is CASTLADLTGANVLTF. The CDR3 nucleotides read TGCGCCAGCACCTTGGCCGATTTGACTGGGGCCAACGTCCTGACTTTC. The full variable domain, its missing parts supplied by reference TRBV5-1 and TRBJ2-6, is KAGVTQTPRYLIKTRGQQVTLSCSPISGHRSVSWYQQTPGQGLQFLFEYFSETQRNKGNFPGRFSGRQFSNSRSEMNVSTLELGDSALYLCASTLADLTGANVLTFGAGSRLTVL.

There are a few counts of this clone. The chain carries TRBV7-2 and TRBJ2-1; D is undetermined. This CDR3 has 15 amino acids. The V gene's germline CDR1 is SGHTA and CDR2 FQGNSA. V dropped 0 bases and J dropped 2 bases, with 8 bases sitting between them. The CDR3 DNA sequence: TGTGCCAGCAGCTTAGCGGCTTTAACCTACAATGAGCAGTTCTTC. Translated, it gives CASSLAALTYNEQFF. Combining the CDR3 with reference TRBV7-2 and TRBJ2-1 gives the whole variable domain GAGVSQSPSNKVTEKGKDVELRCDPISGHTALYWYRQSLGQGLEFLIYFQGNSAPDKSGLPSDRFSAERTGGSVSTLTIQRTQQEDSAVYLCASSLAALTYNEQFFGPGTRLTVL.

Turning to this clone: In the same sample, other DNA sequences code for this CDR3. This CDR3 reads CASSLSLNNEQFF. Written as DNA, the CDR3 is TGTGCCAGCAGCTTATCATTGAACAATGAGCAGTTCTTC. The V and J genes are TRBV11-2 and TRBJ2-1; unclear D gene. Trimming took 2 bases from V and 5 from J, leaving 7 bases between them. This CDR3 spans 13 amino acids. Germline V lookup: CDR1 SGHAT, CDR2 FQNNGV.

The chain links TRBV6-1 to TRBJ2-3; 12 nucleotides agree with TRBD2. The CDR3 contains 15 residues. The V and J ends lost 6 bases and 4 bases, in that order; junction bases with no gene match: 5. CDR1 is MNHNS and CDR2 is SASEGT in the germline V gene. CDR3 bases: TGTGCCAGCAGACTAGCGGGAGGCCTTCCAGATACGCAGTATTTT. This codes for CASRLAGGLPDTQYF.

V and J are TRBV4-2 and TRBJ2-2; D possibly corresponds to TRBD1 (7 bases). The V end was cut by 4 bases, the J end by 3 bases, with 12 bases between. The CDR3 covers 15 residues. The germline V gene has CDR1 LGHNA and CDR2 YNFKEQ. CDR3 nucleotide sequence: TGTGCCAGCAGCCGTCAGGGGGGAGACACCGGGGAGCTGTTTTTT. This encodes CASSRQGGDTGELFF.

This clone appeared a single time. Other DNA sequences within the sample encode an identical CDR3. The rearrangement joins TRBV9 to TRBJ2-5; a weak D match, TRBD1 (5 bases). V lost 3 bases and J lost 2, with 11 bases in between. The CDR3 is made up of 14 amino acids. Germline CDR1 and CDR2: SGDLS and YYNGEE. In DNA, the CDR3 is TGTGCCAGCAGCGCAGGTCAGGGTCAAGAGACCCAGTACTTC. Translating gives CASSAGQGQETQYF.

The genes are TRBV7-8 and TRBJ1-1; D is unclear. Looked up from germline, CDR1 is SGHVS and CDR2 is FQNEAQ. CDR3 length equals 15 residues. Trimming cost V 2 bases and J 3 bases, with 13 bases left between them. CDR3 region: CASSLTGLGDTEAFF. In DNA form, the CDR3 reads TGTGCCAGCAGCTTAACCGGGCTTGGGGACACTGAAGCTTTCTTT.

This clone was picked up a small number of times. The chain recombines TRBV25-1 with TRBJ2-7; 15 bases match TRBD2. Germline trimming cut 7 bases from V and 5 bases from J; bases unmatched to any gene: 9. This CDR3 region has 16 residues. Germline V lookup: CDR1 MGHDK, CDR2 SYGVNS. The CDR3, as DNA: TGTGCCAGCACTGAGGCCGGGACTAGCGGGAGGAACGAGCAGTACTTC. Its translation is CASTEAGTSGRNEQYF.